This T cell receptor beta chain comes out of a study of graft-versus-host responses after intestinal transplantation. CDR1 is SGHVS and CDR2 is FQNEAQ in the germline V gene. Trimming took off 3 bases at V and 0 bases at J, with 23 bases between the two ends. This CDR3 contains 19 residues. This clone occurred once. What it binds is not known. Only in-frame clones appear in the TCRdb table, and some are missing; sequencing was by immunoSEQ multiplex PCR. Of around 90,000 clones in the sample, approximately 92% are singletons; the top ten hold approximately 1.1%. Study-level results: Researchers found GvH clones in recipient marrow, and some showed up first in ileum or blood. Early declines in HvG clones that occurred post-transplant were associated with peak circulating GvH clone levels. Where graft-donor T cell macrochimerism was present, patients had high graft-versus-host to host-versus-graft clonal ratios in allografts.

Material: unstimulated CD8+ T cells sorted from spleen or lymph node cells, obtained before transplant. The clonotype originates from a human donor who was the organ donor for an intestinal transplant. The rearrangement uses TRBV7-8 and TRBJ1-1; TRBD1 is a possible D gene (5 bases). The CDR3: CASSFTTLRGGLMNTEAFF. CDR3 bases: TGTGCCAGCAGCTTCACTACCCTTCGGGGGGGACTAATGAACACTGAAGCTTTCTTT.